Described below is a single T cell receptor (beta chain) sequence and its context. Its antigen remains unidentified. Trimming shortened V by 7 bases and J by 2 bases, and 15 bases separated the two germline ends. The CDR3 contains 14 residues. Germline CDR1 is SNHLY and CDR2 is FYNNEI. This specimen comes from a study of cytomegalovirus exposure and HLA in healthy donors. General study results and limits: Common viral pathogens were later found to be apparently linked to several of the most significant clusters. A few of the chains that were CMV-associated were confirmed in vitro to be specific for CMV antigens.

The PCR made use of 60 Vbeta and 13 Jbeta primers. The protocol was immunoSEQ multiplex PCR, while the TCRdb copy is restricted to in-frame clones and leaves out a portion. Here the sample spans around 76,000 clones, about 70% being singletons. The source is a man aged 40-49 years in good health and CMV-seropositive. The chain carries TRBV2 and TRBJ2-7; D is unresolved. Material: PBMCs. The CDR3 nucleotides are TGTGCCAGCATGCGCAGCGACCTTACCTACGAGCAGTACTTC. Translation gives CASMRSDLTYEQYF.